This T cell receptor beta chain was retrieved from a study of blood T cell repertoires in COVID-19. On the study more broadly: The study drew acute and convalescent COVID-19 samples from the United States, Italy and Spain.

CDR3 size: 14 residues. The germline V gene encodes CDR1 MNHEY and CDR2 SMNVEV (reference sequence). The V and J ends lost 5 bases and 4 bases respectively, with 15 bases between them. As handled by the study authors: Reference gene primer amplification in the assay estimated nucleated cell counts. Assay: immunoSEQ multiplex PCR; the TCRdb copy retains only in-frame clones and omits some. The V and J calls and clone size are taken from that table; D and trimming were inferred from the DNA. The sample contains about 200,000 clones, around 85% of which appear only once. This sequence was found in a man over 45 who had recovered from COVID-19. This chain connects TRBV27 to TRBJ2-7; tentatively, D is TRBD1 (5 bases). The specimen was peripheral blood. The CDR3 bases are TGTGCCAGCAGTCCGGACAACAGTCGGTACGAGCAGTACTTC. The encoded protein is CASSPDNSRYEQYF.